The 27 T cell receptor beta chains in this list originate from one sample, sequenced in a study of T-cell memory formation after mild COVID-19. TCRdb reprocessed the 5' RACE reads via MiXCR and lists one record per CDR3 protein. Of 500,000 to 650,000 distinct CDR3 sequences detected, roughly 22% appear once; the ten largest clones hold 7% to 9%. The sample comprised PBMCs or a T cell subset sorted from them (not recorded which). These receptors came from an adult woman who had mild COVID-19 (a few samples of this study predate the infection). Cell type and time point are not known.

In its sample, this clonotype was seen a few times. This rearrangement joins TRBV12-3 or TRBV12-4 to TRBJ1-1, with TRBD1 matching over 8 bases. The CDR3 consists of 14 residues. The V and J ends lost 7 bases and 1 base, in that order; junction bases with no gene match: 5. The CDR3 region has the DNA TGTGCCAGCAACGACAGGGGTGGGAACACTGAAGCTTTCTTT. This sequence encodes CASNDRGGNTEAFF.

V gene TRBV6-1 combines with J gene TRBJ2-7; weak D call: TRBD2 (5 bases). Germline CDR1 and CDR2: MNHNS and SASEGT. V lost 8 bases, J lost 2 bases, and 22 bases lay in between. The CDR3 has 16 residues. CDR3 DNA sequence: TGTGCCAGCGGCGGAGGACTGACAATACCGACCTACGAGCAGTACTTC. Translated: CASGGGLTIPTYEQYF.

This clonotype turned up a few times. CDR3 amino acids: CASSAPGLVGANVLTF. Written as DNA, the CDR3 is TGTGCCAGTAGCGCCCCCGGATTGGTTGGGGCCAACGTCCTGACTTTC. V gene TRBV19 combines with J gene TRBJ2-6; D remains ambiguous. The germline V and J ends were trimmed by 6 bases and 3 bases, with 15 bases remaining between them. In germline, CDR1 is LNHDA, CDR2 SQIVND (reference sequence). CDR3 length: 16 amino acids.

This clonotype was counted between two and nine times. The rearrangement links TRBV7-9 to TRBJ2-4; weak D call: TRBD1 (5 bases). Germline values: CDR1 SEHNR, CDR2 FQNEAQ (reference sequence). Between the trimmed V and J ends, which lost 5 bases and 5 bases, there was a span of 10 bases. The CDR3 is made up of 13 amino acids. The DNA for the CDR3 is TGTGCCAGCAGCCTTCCGACAGAAAACATTCAGTACTTC. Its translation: CASSLPTENIQYF.

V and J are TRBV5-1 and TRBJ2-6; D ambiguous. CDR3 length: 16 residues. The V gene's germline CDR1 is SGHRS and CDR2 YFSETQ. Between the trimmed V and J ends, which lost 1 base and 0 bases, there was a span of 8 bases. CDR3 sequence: CASSLYYSSGANVLTF. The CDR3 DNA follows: TGCGCCAGCAGCTTGTATTATAGCTCTGGGGCCAACGTCCTGACTTTC.

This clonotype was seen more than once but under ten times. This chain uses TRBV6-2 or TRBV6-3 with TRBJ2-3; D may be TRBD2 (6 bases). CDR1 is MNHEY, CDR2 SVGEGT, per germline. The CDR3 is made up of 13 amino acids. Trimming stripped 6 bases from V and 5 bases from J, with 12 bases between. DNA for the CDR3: TGTGCCAGCAGGGGAGGAAAAAAAGATACGCAGTATTTT. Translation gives CASRGGKKDTQYF.

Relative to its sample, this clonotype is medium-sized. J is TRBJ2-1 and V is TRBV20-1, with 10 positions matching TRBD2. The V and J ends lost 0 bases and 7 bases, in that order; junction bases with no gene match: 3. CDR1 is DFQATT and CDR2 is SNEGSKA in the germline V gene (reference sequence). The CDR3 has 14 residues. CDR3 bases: TGCAGTGCTAGAGAAAGCGGGAGGGGAAATGAGCAGTTCTTC. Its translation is CSARESGRGNEQFF.

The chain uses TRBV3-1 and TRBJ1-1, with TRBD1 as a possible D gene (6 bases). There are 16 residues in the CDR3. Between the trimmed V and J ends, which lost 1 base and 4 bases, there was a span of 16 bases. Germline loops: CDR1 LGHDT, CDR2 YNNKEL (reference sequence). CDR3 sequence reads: CASSQGQGTRGTEAFF. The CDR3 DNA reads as TGTGCCAGCAGCCAAGGTCAGGGGACCCGAGGCACTGAAGCTTTCTTT.

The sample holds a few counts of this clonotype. CDR3: CASSHGTEGLDFDEQYF. The CDR3 DNA follows: TGCGCCAGCAGCCACGGGACCGAGGGACTAGATTTCGACGAGCAGTACTTC. V is TRBV4-1 and J is TRBJ2-7, with TRBD2 matching 8 bases. Germline CDR1 reads MGHRA; CDR2 reads YSYEKL. V lost 3 bases to trimming and J lost 5 bases; unmatched junction nucleotides: 15. The CDR3 covers 17 residues.

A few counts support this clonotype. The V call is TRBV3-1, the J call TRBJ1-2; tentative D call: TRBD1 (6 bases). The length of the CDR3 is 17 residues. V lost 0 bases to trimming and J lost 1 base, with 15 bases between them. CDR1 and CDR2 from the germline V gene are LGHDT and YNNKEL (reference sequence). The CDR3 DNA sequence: TGTGCCAGCAGCCAAGATTCAACAGGGCTACTTAACTATGGCTACACCTTC. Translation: CASSQDSTGLLNYGYTF.

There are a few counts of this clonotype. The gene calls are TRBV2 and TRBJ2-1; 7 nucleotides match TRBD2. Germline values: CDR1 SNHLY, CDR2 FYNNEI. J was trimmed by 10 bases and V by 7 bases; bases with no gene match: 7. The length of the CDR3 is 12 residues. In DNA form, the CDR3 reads TGTGCCAGCATGGGCGGGAGCGGCGAGCAGTTCTTC. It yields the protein CASMGGSGEQFF. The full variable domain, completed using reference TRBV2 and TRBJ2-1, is EPEVTQTPSHQVTQMGQEVILRCVPISNHLYFYWYRQILGQKVEFLVSFYNNEISEKSEIFDDQFSVERPDGSNFTLKIRSTKLEDSAMYFCASMGGSGEQFFGPGTRLTVL.

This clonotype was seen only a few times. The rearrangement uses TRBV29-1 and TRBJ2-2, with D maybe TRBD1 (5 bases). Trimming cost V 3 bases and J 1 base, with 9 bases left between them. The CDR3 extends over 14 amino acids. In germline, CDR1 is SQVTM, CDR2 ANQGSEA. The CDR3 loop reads CSVEQGRNTGELFF. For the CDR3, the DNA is TGCAGCGTTGAGCAGGGAAGGAACACCGGGGAGCTGTTTTTT.

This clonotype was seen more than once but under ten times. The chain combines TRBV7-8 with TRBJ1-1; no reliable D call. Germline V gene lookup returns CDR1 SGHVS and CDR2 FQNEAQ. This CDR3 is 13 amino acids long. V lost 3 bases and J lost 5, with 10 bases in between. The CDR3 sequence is CASSFNSITEAFF. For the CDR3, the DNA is TGTGCCAGCAGCTTCAACAGTATTACTGAAGCTTTCTTT.

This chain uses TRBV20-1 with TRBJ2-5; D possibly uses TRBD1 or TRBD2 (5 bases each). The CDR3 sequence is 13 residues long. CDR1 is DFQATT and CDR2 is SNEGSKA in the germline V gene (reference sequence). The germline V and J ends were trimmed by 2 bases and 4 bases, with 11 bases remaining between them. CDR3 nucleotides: TGCAGTGCTAGACCCATCGGGGCAGAGACCCAGTACTTC. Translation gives CSARPIGAETQYF.

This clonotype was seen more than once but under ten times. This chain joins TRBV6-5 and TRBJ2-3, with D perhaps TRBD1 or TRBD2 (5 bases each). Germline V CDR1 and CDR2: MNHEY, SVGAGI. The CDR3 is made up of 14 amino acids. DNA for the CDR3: TGTGTCAGTCGTCGGGGCGCTAGCACAGATACGCAGTATTTT. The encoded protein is CVSRRGASTDTQYF.

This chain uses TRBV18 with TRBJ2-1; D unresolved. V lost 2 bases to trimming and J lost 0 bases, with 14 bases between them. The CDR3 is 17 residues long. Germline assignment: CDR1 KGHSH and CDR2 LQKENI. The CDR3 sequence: CASSPRQIVSSYNEQFF. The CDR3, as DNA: TGTGCCAGCTCACCAAGGCAGATTGTTAGCTCCTACAATGAGCAGTTCTTC.

The CDR3 spells CASSLVTSDTEAFF. In DNA form, the CDR3 reads TGTGCCAGCAGCTTAGTTACATCGGACACTGAAGCTTTCTTT. The gene calls are TRBV11-2 and TRBJ1-1, with unresolved D. Deletions cut 1 base from V and 3 bases from J, with 9 bases between. CDR3 length: 14 amino acids. The germline gives CDR1 SGHAT, CDR2 FQNNGV.

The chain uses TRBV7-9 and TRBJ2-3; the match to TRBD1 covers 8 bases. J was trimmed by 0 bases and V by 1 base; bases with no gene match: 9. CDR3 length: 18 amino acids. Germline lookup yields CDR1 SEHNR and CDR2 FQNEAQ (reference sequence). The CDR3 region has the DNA TGTGCCAGCAGCTTAGAGGGCAGGGGGCCCAGGAGCACAGATACGCAGTATTTT. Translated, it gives CASSLEGRGPRSTDTQYF.

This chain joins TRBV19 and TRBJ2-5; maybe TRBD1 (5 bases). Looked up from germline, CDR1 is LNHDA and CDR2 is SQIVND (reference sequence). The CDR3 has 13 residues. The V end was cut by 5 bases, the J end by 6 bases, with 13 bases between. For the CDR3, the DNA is TGTGCCAGTAGTTTCCAGGGCGTGCAGACCCAGTACTTC. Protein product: CASSFQGVQTQYF.

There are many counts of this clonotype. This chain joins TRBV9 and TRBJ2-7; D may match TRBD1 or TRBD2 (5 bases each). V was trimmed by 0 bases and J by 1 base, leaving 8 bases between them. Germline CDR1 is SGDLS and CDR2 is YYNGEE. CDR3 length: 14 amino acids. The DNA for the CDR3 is TGTGCCAGCAGCGTAGCCGGGGCGTCCTACGAGCAGTACTTC. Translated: CASSVAGASYEQYF.

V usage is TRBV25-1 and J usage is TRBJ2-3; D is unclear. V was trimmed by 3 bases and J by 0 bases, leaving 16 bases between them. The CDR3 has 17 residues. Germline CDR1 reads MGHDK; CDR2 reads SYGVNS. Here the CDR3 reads CASSEKDREISTDTQYF. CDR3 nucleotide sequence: TGTGCCAGCAGTGAGAAAGATAGGGAAATTAGCACAGATACGCAGTATTTT.

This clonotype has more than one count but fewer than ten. The CDR3 DNA reads as TGTGCCAGCGAAACAACCTCCGGAGCTTCAATCACAGATACGCAGTATTTT. Translating it yields CASETTSGASITDTQYF. V gene TRBV25-1 combines with J gene TRBJ2-3; D is unclear. The CDR3 has 17 residues. Germline CDR1 is MGHDK and CDR2 is SYGVNS. Trimming cost V 8 bases and J 2 bases, with 23 bases left between them.

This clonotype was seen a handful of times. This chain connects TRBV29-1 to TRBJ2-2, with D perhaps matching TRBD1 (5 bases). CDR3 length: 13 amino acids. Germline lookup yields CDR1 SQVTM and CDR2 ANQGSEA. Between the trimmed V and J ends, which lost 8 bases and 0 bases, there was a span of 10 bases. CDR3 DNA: TGCAGCTATGACAGATCGAACACCGGGGAGCTGTTTTTT. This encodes CSYDRSNTGELFF.

CDR3 coding DNA: TGTGCCAGCAGGCCTACCGGGACAGCTAATGAAAAACTGTTTTTT. This sequence encodes CASRPTGTANEKLFF. This sequence joins TRBV11-1 and TRBJ1-4, with TRBD1 identical over 7 bases. The V segment lost 6 bases and the J segment 3 bases; nucleotides outside the gene matches: 7. The V gene's germline CDR1 is SGHAT and CDR2 FQDESV (reference sequence). CDR3 length: 15 residues.

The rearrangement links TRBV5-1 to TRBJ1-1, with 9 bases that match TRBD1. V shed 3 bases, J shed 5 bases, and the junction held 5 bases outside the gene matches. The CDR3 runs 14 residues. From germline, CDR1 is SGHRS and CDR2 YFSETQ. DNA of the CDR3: TGCGCCAGCAGCTGGGACAGGGCTGGTACTGAAGCTTTCTTT. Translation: CASSWDRAGTEAFF. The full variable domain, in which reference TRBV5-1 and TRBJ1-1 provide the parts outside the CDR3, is KAGVTQTPRYLIKTRGQQVTLSCSPISGHRSVSWYQQTPGQGLQFLFEYFSETQRNKGNFPGRFSGRQFSNSRSEMNVSTLELGDSALYLCASSWDRAGTEAFFGQGTRLTVV.

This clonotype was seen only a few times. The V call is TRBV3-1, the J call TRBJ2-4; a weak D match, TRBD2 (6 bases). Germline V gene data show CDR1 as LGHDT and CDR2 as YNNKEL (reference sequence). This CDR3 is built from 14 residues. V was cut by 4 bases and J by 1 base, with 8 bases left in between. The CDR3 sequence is CASSRGGAKNIQYF. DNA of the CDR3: TGTGCCAGCAGCCGTGGGGGGGCCAAAAACATTCAGTACTTC.

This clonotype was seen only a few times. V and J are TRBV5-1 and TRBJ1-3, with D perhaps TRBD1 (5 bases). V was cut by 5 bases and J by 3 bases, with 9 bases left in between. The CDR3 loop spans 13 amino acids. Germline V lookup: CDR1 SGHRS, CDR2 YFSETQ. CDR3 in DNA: TGCGCCAGCAGGGGACTGATTGGAAACACCATATATTTT. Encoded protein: CASRGLIGNTIYF.